This T cell receptor (beta chain) was sequenced during a study of shared clonotypes between healthy human individuals. Study-wide points: Between a few donors, naive CD4 clonotypes were shared at a level of about 5%.

TCRdb's copy holds only in-frame clones and misses some; the assay was immunoSEQ multiplex PCR. The data contain a few million clones, under 97% of them singletons. The CDR3 contains 17 residues. Germline V gene lookup returns CDR1 SGDLS and CDR2 YYNGEE. The V end was cut by 4 bases, the J end by 7 bases, with 21 bases between. Note on this clone: Its antigen is as yet unknown.

The V and J genes are TRBV9 and TRBJ1-6; D ambiguous. The sample was naive CD4+ T cells sorted from blood. The subset is: CD45RA+ positively selected. The receptor was derived from a man aged 18 to 29 in good health. The CDR3 sequence is CASSLSANWDLNSPLHF. Here the CDR3 DNA reads TGTGCCAGCAGCCTAAGTGCCAATTGGGATTTAAATTCACCCCTCCACTTT.